Listed below are T cell receptor beta chains from one sample, sequenced in a study of blood T cell repertoires in COVID-19. Method: immunoSEQ multiplex PCR; TCRdb's copy keeps in-frame clones and lacks some. The sample lists approximately 150,000 clones, 82% occurring once. Sequenced sample: peripheral blood. The receptors shown here come from a woman between 65 and 79 years old with acute or convalescent COVID-19. Both conserved end residues are part of each CDR3. D genes are given only for firm matches. Not all rows give a size; the values are once, few, many and, for expanded clones, a class.

size: -
J: TRBJ2-2
V: TRBV7-9
D: -
DNA: TGTGCCAGCAGCTTATCGACAGCCGTGGGCACCGGGGAGCTGTTTTTT
CDR3: CASSLSTAVGTGELFF

size: once
J: TRBJ1-1
V: TRBV10-2
D: -
DNA: TGCGCCAGCAACTACAGGCCGAACACTGAAGCTTTCTTT
CDR3: CASNYRPNTEAFF

size: -
J: TRBJ2-3
V: TRBV19
D: TRBD2
DNA: TGTGCCAGTAGTGATCAAGCGGGGAACACAGATACGCAGTATTTT
CDR3: CASSDQAGNTDTQYF

size: -
J: TRBJ2-7
V: TRBV13
D: -
DNA: TGTGCCAGCAGCGGGACTGATCGAGGCGAGCAGTACTTC
CDR3: CASSGTDRGEQYF

size: -
J: TRBJ1-2
V: TRBV3-1/TRBV3-2
D: TRBD1
DNA: TGTGCCAGCAGCCCACTGGGACAGGGGGCTTACTATGGCTACACCTTC
CDR3: CASSPLGQGAYYGYTF

size: -
J: TRBJ2-4
V: TRBV30
D: TRBD2
DNA: TGTGCCTGGGACCGGGGACTAGCGGGGACTACCAAAAACATTCAGTACTTC
CDR3: CAWDRGLAGTTKNIQYF

size: -
J: TRBJ2-7
V: TRBV30
D: -
DNA: TGTGCCTGGAGTCCTACAGGGTACTTACACGAGCAGTACTTC
CDR3: CAWSPTGYLHEQYF

size: -
J: TRBJ2-5
V: TRBV30
D: -
DNA: TGTGCCTGGAGTGAGGGGTGGGGTGGCTCACAAGAGACCCAGTACTTC
CDR3: CAWSEGWGGSQETQYF

size: -
J: TRBJ1-4
V: TRBV5-5
D: -
DNA: TGTGCCAGCAGCCAGGGACAAATTGCAACTAATGAAAAACTGTTTTTT
CDR3: CASSQGQIATNEKLFF

size: -
J: TRBJ1-1
V: TRBV29-1
D: -
DNA: TGCAGCGTTGACAGGGCTGGTGACGCTGAAGCTTTCTTT
CDR3: CSVDRAGDAEAFF

size: -
J: TRBJ2-4
V: TRBV7-2
D: TRBD2
DNA: TGTGCCAGCACGACTTCGGCGGGGGGGCCCAACATTCAGTACTTC
CDR3: CASTTSAGGPNIQYF

size: -
J: TRBJ1-5
V: TRBV27
D: TRBD1
DNA: TGTGCCAGCAGTCCCTGGCAGGGGGATCAGCCCCAGCATTTT
CDR3: CASSPWQGDQPQHF

size: -
J: TRBJ2-5
V: TRBV28
D: -
DNA: TGTGCCAGCAGTAACTTAGAGACCCAGTACTTC
CDR3: CASSNLETQYF

size: -
J: TRBJ1-1
V: TRBV29-1
D: TRBD1
DNA: TGCAGCTCCAGGACAGGGGGCGCGACTGAAGCTTTCTTT
CDR3: CSSRTGGATEAFF

size: -
J: TRBJ2-7
V: TRBV4-1
D: -
DNA: TGCGCCAGCAGCCAAGGACGGTCCCCATTAGGGGTCGCTTACGAGCAGTACTTC
CDR3: CASSQGRSPLGVAYEQYF

size: -
J: TRBJ2-1
V: TRBV7-9
D: -
DNA: TGTGCCAGCAGCACCGGACGGGGTGCTTACAATGAGCAGTTCTTC
CDR3: CASSTGRGAYNEQFF

size: once
J: TRBJ1-4
V: TRBV10-3
D: -
DNA: TGTGCCATCAGTGAGTCCCTCGGACAGAATGAAAAACTGTTTTTT
CDR3: CAISESLGQNEKLFF

size: -
J: TRBJ1-2
V: TRBV29-1
D: -
DNA: TGCAGCGTTGCAGGGGCTAACTATGGCTACACCTTC
CDR3: CSVAGANYGYTF

size: -
J: TRBJ1-3
V: TRBV30
D: -
DNA: TGTGCCTGGAGTGTACTGGTTGGCTCTGGAAACACCATATATTTT
CDR3: CAWSVLVGSGNTIYF

size: -
J: TRBJ2-2
V: TRBV18
D: TRBD2
DNA: TGTGCCAGCTCACCACGGGTAGCGGGATCCGGGGAGCTGTTTTTT
CDR3: CASSPRVAGSGELFF

size: -
J: TRBJ2-7
V: TRBV5-1
D: -
DNA: TGCGCCAGCGCCCCAGGAGGAAGGGCCGGCTACGAGCAGTACTTC
CDR3: CASAPGGRAGYEQYF

size: -
J: TRBJ1-6
V: TRBV18
D: -
DNA: TGTGCCAGCTCACCCGCAGGGGAGTCACCCCTCCACTTT
CDR3: CASSPAGESPLHF

size: once
J: TRBJ1-1
V: TRBV6-5
D: -
DNA: TGTGCCAGCACTAAACAGGGTTTGGACACTGAAGCTTTCTTT
CDR3: CASTKQGLDTEAFF

size: -
J: TRBJ1-1
V: TRBV30
D: -
DNA: TGTGCCTGGAGTGCAAGGGGGAACACTGAAGCTTTCTTT
CDR3: CAWSARGNTEAFF

size: -
J: TRBJ2-3
V: TRBV6-4
D: TRBD1
DNA: TGTGCCAGCAGCCCCGGGACAGGGCAGAGAGATACGCAGTATTTT
CDR3: CASSPGTGQRDTQYF

size: -
J: TRBJ1-6
V: TRBV13
D: TRBD1
DNA: TGTGCCAGCAGCAATAGACTGGGACAGGGGGGAGGGTCCTATAATTCACCCCTCCACTTT
CDR3: CASSNRLGQGGGSYNSPLHF

size: few
J: TRBJ1-2
V: TRBV6-2/TRBV6-3
D: TRBD1
DNA: TGTGCCAGCAGTACCTCCCCGGTTATGACAGGGTATGGCTACACCTTC
CDR3: CASSTSPVMTGYGYTF

size: once
J: TRBJ2-7
V: TRBV28
D: TRBD2
DNA: TGTGCCAGCAGTTTCAGCGGGAGGTACGAGCAGTACTTC
CDR3: CASSFSGRYEQYF

size: -
J: TRBJ1-1
V: TRBV29-1
D: TRBD1
DNA: TGCAGCGTTGAAACTAACAGGGGAACTGAAGCTTTCTTT
CDR3: CSVETNRGTEAFF

size: -
J: TRBJ1-2
V: TRBV12-3/TRBV12-4
D: -
DNA: TGTGCCAGCAGTTTAAACAGTAACTATGGCTACACCTTC
CDR3: CASSLNSNYGYTF

size: -
J: TRBJ2-3
V: TRBV9
D: -
DNA: TGTGCCAGCAGCTTAACAGATACGCAGTATTTT
CDR3: CASSLTDTQYF

size: -
J: TRBJ2-2
V: TRBV4-1
D: TRBD1
DNA: TGCGCCAGCAGCCGATACGGACAGGGGTGGAACACCGGGGAGCTGTTTTTT
CDR3: CASSRYGQGWNTGELFF

size: -
J: TRBJ1-5
V: TRBV7-2
D: TRBD1
DNA: TGTGCCAGCAGCTTAGTGGCAGGGGGTGGTCAGCCCCAGCATTTT
CDR3: CASSLVAGGGQPQHF

size: -
J: TRBJ1-2
V: TRBV6-1
D: -
DNA: TGTGCCAGCAGTGAACAGGGGACCGCTTACTATGGCTACACCTTC
CDR3: CASSEQGTAYYGYTF

size: few
J: TRBJ1-1
V: TRBV6-5
D: TRBD1
DNA: TGTGCCAGCAGGACAGGGTTAATAAGGGACACTGAAGCTTTCTTT
CDR3: CASRTGLIRDTEAFF

size: once
J: TRBJ1-2
V: TRBV19
D: TRBD1
DNA: TGTGCCAGTAGGATCGACAGGGGGCTAAGCTATGGCTACACCTTC
CDR3: CASRIDRGLSYGYTF

size: -
J: TRBJ2-3
V: TRBV29-1
D: TRBD2
DNA: TGCGGGGGACTAGCGGGAGCAGGCACGCAGTATTTT
CDR3: CGGLAGAGTQYF